The next 16 T cell receptor beta chains were all read from a single sample in a study of control samples from healthy donors and cancer patients. Assay: immunoSEQ multiplex PCR; the TCRdb copy retains only in-frame clones and omits some. The sample consists of roughly 120,000 clones, roughly 90% of them appearing once. Sequencing used blood. The receptors originated from a woman in her forties or fifties in good health.

This clone has just a few counts. The chain couples TRBV19 to TRBJ1-2; the match to TRBD1 covers 8 bases. This CDR3 region has 14 residues. V gave up 6 bases and J gave up 5 bases; unmatched junction bases: 8. Germline assignment: CDR1 LNHDA and CDR2 SQIVND (reference sequence). The CDR3 DNA reads TGTGCCAGTAGGGCGGACAGGGACACGTATGGCTACACCTTC. Protein sequence: CASRADRDTYGYTF.

The chain links TRBV18 to TRBJ2-7; possible D gene TRBD2, 6 bases. The CDR3 is 13 amino acids. Trimming stripped 3 bases from V and 3 bases from J, with 9 bases between. The germline V gene encodes CDR1 KGHSH and CDR2 LQKENI. Here the CDR3 DNA reads TGTGCCAGCTCACCTGGAGGGAACTACGAGCAGTACTTC. Its translation is CASSPGGNYEQYF.

The chain combines TRBV6-6 with TRBJ1-5; 7 bases line up with TRBD1. CDR1 and CDR2 from the germline V gene are MNHNY and SVGAGI (reference sequence). After removal of 6 bases from V and 8 bases from J, the junction contained 7 bases not matched to a gene. This CDR3 is built from 13 residues. CDR3 protein: CASRRQGEEPQHF. For the CDR3, the DNA is TGTGCCAGCAGACGACAGGGCGAGGAGCCCCAGCATTTT.

The V gene is TRBV5-6, the J gene TRBJ2-5; D uncertain. Between the trimmed V and J ends, which lost 0 bases and 4 bases, there was a span of 16 bases. This CDR3 has 16 residues. The V gene's germline CDR1 is SGHDT and CDR2 YYEEEE. CDR3 in amino acids: CASSLDGFPTPETQYF. The DNA for the CDR3 is TGTGCCAGCAGCTTGGATGGCTTCCCAACTCCAGAGACCCAGTACTTC. Full variable domain (outside the CDR3, taken from reference TRBV5-6 and TRBJ2-5): DAGVTQSPTHLIKTRGQQVTLRCSPKSGHDTVSWYQQALGQGPQFIFQYYEEEERQRGNFPDRFSGHQFPNYSSELNVNALLLGDSALYLCASSLDGFPTPETQYFGPGTRLLVL.

The chain carries TRBV9 and TRBJ2-3; no reliable D call. Between the trimmed V and J ends, which lost 2 bases and 4 bases, there was a span of 8 bases. CDR1 and CDR2 from the germline V gene are SGDLS and YYNGEE. CDR3 size: 13 residues. The CDR3 reads CASSVSEPDTQYF. CDR3 bases: TGTGCCAGCAGCGTGTCGGAGCCAGATACGCAGTATTTT.

V gene TRBV3-1 (or the pseudogene TRBV3-2) combines with J gene TRBJ2-3, with 9 bases fitting TRBD1. Germline-derived CDR1 and CDR2 are LGHDT and YNNKEL (reference sequence). The CDR3 contains 17 residues. With V trimmed by 4 bases and J by 5 bases, 13 bases remained unmatched. CDR3 sequence (DNA): TGTGCCAGCAGCCTCCGGGACAGGGTCAAAAAATTAGATACGCAGTATTTT. Amino acids: CASSLRDRVKKLDTQYF.

The chain recombines TRBV30 with TRBJ2-5; D not resolved. Germline loops: CDR1 GTSNPN, CDR2 SVGIG (reference sequence). The V end was cut by 2 bases, the J end by 5 bases, with 9 bases between. The CDR3 is made up of 12 amino acids. The CDR3 loop is CAWSSGLETQYF. CDR3 nucleotide sequence: TGTGCCTGGAGTAGTGGCTTGGAGACCCAGTACTTC.

The V call is TRBV7-7, the J call TRBJ2-7; either TRBD1 or TRBD2 may supply D (5 bases each). Trimming cost V 11 bases and J 3 bases, with 14 bases left between them. Germline V gene lookup returns CDR1 SSHAT and CDR2 FNYEAQ (reference sequence). The CDR3 is 12 amino acids. In DNA, the CDR3 is TGTGCCGGCCGGGACGGATACTACGAGCAGTACGTC. Residues: CAGRDGYYEQYV.

A remark on this clone: This may stem from a read error, because a much larger clone lies one nucleotide away. The chain has TRBV27 and TRBJ1-1; D remains ambiguous. V was trimmed by 1 base and J by 0 bases, leaving 3 bases between them. From germline, CDR1 is MNHEY and CDR2 SMNVEV (reference sequence). This CDR3 has 13 residues. In nucleotides, the CDR3 is TGTGCCAGCAGTTTATTTTTGAACACTGAAGCTTTCTTT. The encoded protein is CASSLFLNTEAFF.

The genes are TRBV4-1 and TRBJ2-5; no reliable D call. This CDR3 spans 14 amino acids. The germline CDR1 and CDR2 sequences are MGHRA and YSYEKL. V was pared by 0 bases and J by 2 bases, with 7 bases between. Here the CDR3 DNA reads TGCGCCAGCAGCCAAGAAAGTATTCAAGAGACCCAGTACTTC. Translating gives CASSQESIQETQYF.

This chain connects TRBV11-2 to TRBJ2-1; possible D gene TRBD2, 6 bases. Trimming cost V 5 bases and J 7 bases, with 24 bases left between them. Germline values: CDR1 SGHAT, CDR2 FQNNGV. CDR3 length: 17 residues. As DNA, the CDR3 is TGTGCCAGCAGCCAAGAGGCGTGGGTGCGGGGAAGGAATGAGCAGTTCTTC. Translation: CASSQEAWVRGRNEQFF.

As concerns this clone: Other DNA variants within this sample encode the same CDR3. The V gene is TRBV27, the J gene TRBJ1-1; D is undetermined. The CDR3 length is 14 residues. Trimming cost V 0 bases and J 2 bases, with 7 bases left between them. Germline loops: CDR1 MNHEY, CDR2 SMNVEV (reference sequence). The CDR3: CASSLSGPNTEAFF. CDR3 DNA: TGTGCCAGCAGTTTATCCGGGCCAAACACTGAAGCTTTCTTT.

The CDR3 DNA sequence: TGCGCCAGCAGCCAAGAAACCGGGACACTCAACGGGGAGCTGTTTTTT. Protein: CASSQETGTLNGELFF. The J gene is TRBJ2-2, the V gene TRBV4-3; weak D call: TRBD1 (6 bases). This CDR3 comprises 16 residues. Germline CDR1 reads LGHNA; CDR2 reads YSLEER. Trimming removed 0 bases at V and 7 bases at J, with 15 bases between.

The V gene is TRBV5-6, the J gene TRBJ2-4, with D possibly being TRBD2 (6 bases). The CDR3 runs to 14 residues. Germline CDR1 is SGHDT and CDR2 is YYEEEE. Trimming shortened V by 6 bases and J by 8 bases, and 18 bases separated the two germline ends. CDR3 in DNA: TGTGCCAGCACCTCCCAGGAGGGTATAGACATTCAGTACTTC. Its translation: CASTSQEGIDIQYF.

The chain carries TRBV6-5 and TRBJ1-6; 7 positions match TRBD1. V shed 7 bases, J shed 8 bases, and the junction held 11 bases outside the gene matches. CDR3 length: 15 amino acids. Germline lookup yields CDR1 MNHEY and CDR2 SVGAGI. CDR3 protein: CASKRKGQDYSPLHF. CDR3 in DNA: TGTGCCAGCAAAAGGAAAGGACAGGATTATTCACCCCTCCACTTT.

This clone showed up just once. V gene TRBV19 combines with J gene TRBJ2-1; D may be TRBD2 (5 bases). The length of the CDR3 is 13 residues. Germline assignment: CDR1 LNHDA and CDR2 SQIVND (reference sequence). V was trimmed by 7 bases and J by 4 bases, leaving 11 bases between them. DNA for the CDR3: TGTGCCAGTAACGAGGGTGGATACAATGAGCAGTTCTTC. It specifies CASNEGGYNEQFF.